This TCR beta chain was sequenced for a study of shared clonotypes between healthy human individuals. TCRdb's table, derived via immunoSEQ multiplex PCR, lists solely in-frame clones and lacks some. The sample contains some 1.1 million clones, about 72% of which appear only once. This clonotype originated in a man between 18 and 29 years old in good health. Some clones in this sample may be carry-over from other donors' samples. Sequencing was performed on memory CD4+ T cells from PBMCs. Noted subset: CD45RA-negative fraction.

The DNA for the CDR3 is TGTGCCAGCAGTTTCCCGGATGAGCAGTTCTTC. Protein product: CASSFPDEQFF. V usage is TRBV28 and J usage is TRBJ2-1; D is unclear. The V end lost 3 bases, the J end lost 8 bases, and 5 bases lay between the germline ends. Germline V lookup: CDR1 MDHEN, CDR2 SYDVKM. This CDR3 contains 11 residues.